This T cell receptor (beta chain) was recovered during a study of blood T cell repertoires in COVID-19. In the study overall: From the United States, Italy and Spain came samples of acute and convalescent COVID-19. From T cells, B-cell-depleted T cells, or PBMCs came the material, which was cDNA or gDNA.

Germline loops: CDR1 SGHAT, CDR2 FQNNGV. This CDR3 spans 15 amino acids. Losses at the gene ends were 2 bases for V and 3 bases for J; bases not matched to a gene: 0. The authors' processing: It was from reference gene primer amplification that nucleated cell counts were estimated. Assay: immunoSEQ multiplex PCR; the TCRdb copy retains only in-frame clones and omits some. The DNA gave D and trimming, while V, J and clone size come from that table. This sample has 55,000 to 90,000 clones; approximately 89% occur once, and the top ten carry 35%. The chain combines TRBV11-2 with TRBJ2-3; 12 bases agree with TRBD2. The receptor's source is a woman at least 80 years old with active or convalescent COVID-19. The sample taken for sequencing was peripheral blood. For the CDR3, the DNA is TGTGCCAGCAGCTTACTAGCGGGGGGGACAGATACGCAGTATTTT. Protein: CASSLLAGGTDTQYF.